This passage covers 12 T cell receptor beta chains from one sample sequenced in a study of T cells in Graves' hyperthyroidism and ophthalmopathy. Amplification of TCR beta CDR3 regions was performed using RNA transcripts as template. The HTBI primer set served for first-round RT-PCR of the TCR CDR3. Each CDR3 protein gets one entry after TCRdb re-called the multiplex PCR reads with MiXCR. Counted here are a few hundred thousand distinct CDR3 sequences, 15% to 19% occurring once; the ten biggest clones make up approximately 7.4%. The sequenced sample consisted of blood. Source of these receptors: a woman aged 30 to 39 with Graves' hyperthyroidism.

This clonotype was found many times. V and J are TRBV30 and TRBJ1-2; D remains ambiguous. Trimming cost V 0 bases and J 4 bases, with 9 bases left between them. Germline V gives CDR1 GTSNPN, CDR2 SVGIG (reference sequence). This CDR3 is built from 13 residues. CDR3 DNA sequence: TGTGCCTGGAGTGTACTTACGGGCTATGGCTACACCTTC. This encodes CAWSVLTGYGYTF.

The table lists this clonotype with many counts. The J gene is TRBJ2-7, the V gene TRBV7-2; 7 nucleotides line up with TRBD1. V was clipped by 5 bases and J by 0 bases; unmatched bases: 7. Germline CDR1 and CDR2: SGHTA and FQGNSA. This CDR3 has 15 residues. CDR3 DNA: TGTGCCAGCAGCCGTCGGACAGGCAGCTCCTACGAGCAGTACTTC. Protein product: CASSRRTGSSYEQYF.

As concerns this clonotype: A much larger clone lies a single base off, so this may be a read error. The chain employs TRBV20-1 and TRBJ2-2; D gene unclear. CDR1 and CDR2 (germline): DFQATT, SNEGSKA (reference sequence). This CDR3 region has 15 residues. DNA for the CDR3: TGCAGTGATAGACTCCCCCCAGCGAACACCGGGGAGCTGTTTTTT. Translating gives CSDRLPPANTGELFF.

This chain links TRBV30 with TRBJ1-2; 8 nucleotides line up with TRBD1. Trimming removed 2 bases from V and 5 bases from J; junction bases left unmatched: 4. Germline CDR1 and CDR2: GTSNPN and SVGIG (reference sequence). CDR3 length: 13 amino acids. CDR3 nucleotides: TGTGCCTGGAGTCTCCAGGGGGCTTATGGCTACACCTTC. Translating gives CAWSLQGAYGYTF.

A few counts support this clonotype. V usage is TRBV4-2 and J usage is TRBJ2-1, with D perhaps matching TRBD2 (6 bases). Per the germline V gene, CDR1 is LGHNA and CDR2 is YNFKEQ. V lost 4 bases and J lost 5, with 18 bases in between. CDR3 length equals 16 residues. The CDR3 DNA is TGTGCCAGCAGCCCACATCATGGGCGGGATAACAATGAGCAGTTCTTC. This sequence encodes CASSPHHGRDNNEQFF.

In this sample, this clonotype turned up a few times. This rearrangement joins TRBV9 to TRBJ1-2, with D perhaps matching TRBD1 (5 bases). The CDR3 is 14 amino acids. Germline V lookup: CDR1 SGDLS, CDR2 YYNGEE. Between the trimmed V and J ends, which lost 0 bases and 7 bases, there was a span of 13 bases. The CDR3 DNA is TGTGCCAGCAGCGTAGAGGGGTCCCCCAGTGGCTACACCTTC. It specifies CASSVEGSPSGYTF.

This clonotype was recorded at least ten times. The CDR3 DNA reads TGTGCCAGCAGTTACCCCATGGTAGCGGGAGAGGGCAATGAGCAGTTCTTC. It encodes CASSYPMVAGEGNEQFF. The chain employs TRBV6-5 and TRBJ2-1, with 9 bases that match TRBD2. V lost 2 bases, J lost 6 bases, and 11 bases stayed unmatched. The V gene's germline CDR1 is MNHEY and CDR2 SVGAGI. CDR3 length: 17 residues.

This clonotype was counted at least ten times. V and J are TRBV29-1 and TRBJ1-1; 12 bases are a match to TRBD1. Germline CDR1 and CDR2: SQVTM and ANQGSEA. Unmatched junction bases numbered 10, after V lost 7 bases and J lost 4 bases. The CDR3 totals 15 residues. CDR3 DNA: TGCAGCGCTTATGGGGACAGGGGGCAGGTCACTGAAGCTTTCTTT. This translates into CSAYGDRGQVTEAFF.

This chain's CDR3 is CATSDQGTNLRTDTQYF. CDR3 nucleotides: TGTGCCACCAGTGACCAAGGGACAAACCTCCGCACAGATACGCAGTATTTT. The rearrangement joins TRBV24-1 to TRBJ2-3; perhaps TRBD1 as D (6 bases). Looked up from germline, CDR1 is KGHDR and CDR2 is SFDVKD. The ends were cut back, 4 bases at V and 1 base at J, with 17 bases in the middle. The CDR3 runs 17 residues.

This chain joins TRBV6-1 and TRBJ2-1; 8 bases line up with TRBD2. The V and J ends lost 1 base and 2 bases, in that order; junction bases with no gene match: 4. The CDR3 loop spans 16 amino acids. Germline V gives CDR1 MNHNS, CDR2 SASEGT. CDR3 DNA sequence: TGTGCCAGCAGTGAAGGTAGCGGGATGGCCTACAATGAGCAGTTCTTC. This encodes CASSEGSGMAYNEQFF.

The chain combines TRBV9 with TRBJ2-2; D is uncertain. The V and J ends lost 5 bases and 3 bases respectively, with 11 bases between them. The germline V gene has CDR1 SGDLS and CDR2 YYNGEE. The CDR3 is 14 amino acids. The CDR3 region is CASRGSGDTGELFF. The CDR3 DNA is TGTGCCAGCAGGGGTAGTGGGGACACCGGGGAGCTGTTTTTT. The entire variable domain, with the rest obtained from reference TRBV9 and TRBJ2-2, is as follows: DSGVTQTPKHLITATGQRVTLRCSPRSGDLSVYWYQQSLDQGLQFLIQYYNGEERAKGNILERFSAQQFPDLHSELNLSSLELGDSALYFCASRGSGDTGELFFGEGSRLTVL.

This clonotype has a count of ten or more. V usage is TRBV2 and J usage is TRBJ2-3; tentatively, D is TRBD1 or TRBD2 (5 bases each). V was shortened by 2 bases and J by 8 bases, with 14 bases between the two germline ends. This CDR3 is 14 amino acids long. Germline V CDR1 and CDR2: SNHLY, FYNNEI. CDR3 sequence reads: CASSELGDGFTQYF. The CDR3 DNA follows: TGTGCCAGCAGTGAACTGGGGGATGGTTTTACGCAGTATTTT.